A selection of T cell receptor beta chains follows, all from one sample in a study of neurological immune-mediated disorders. MiXCR, run by TCRdb on the 5' RACE reads, gives a single entry per CDR3 protein. The sample yields 81,000 or so distinct CDR3 sequences, about 13% seen once. Sequencing was carried out using PBMCs. These receptors all stem from a female donor with HTLV-1-associated myelopathy (HAM/TSP). Each CDR3 is given with its conserved first and last residue. Each record gives: D gene, J gene, V gene, clone size, CDR3 DNA, CDR3 protein. D genes are given only for firm matches. Some rows mark clone size as missing; the rest say once, few, many or name a class of expanded clone.

D: NA; J: TRBJ2-3; V: TRBV18; size: many; DNA: TGTGCCAGCTCACCGGACAGACAGAGCACAGATACGCAGTATTTT; CDR3: CASSPDRQSTDTQYF
D: NA; J: TRBJ2-4; V: TRBV28; size: many; DNA: TGTGCCAGCAGGCCAGTTTCAGGCAAAAACATTCAGTACTTC; CDR3: CASRPVSGKNIQYF
D: TRBD1; J: TRBJ1-1; V: TRBV18; size: many; DNA: TGTGCCAGCTCACCACCGACGAAAGGGGGACAGGGACTAAAGAACACTGAAGCTTTCTTT; CDR3: CASSPPTKGGQGLKNTEAFF
D: TRBD1; J: TRBJ1-1; V: TRBV20-1; size: many; DNA: TGCAGTGCTAGGGGACAGGGGTGGGACACTGAAGCTTTCTTT; CDR3: CSARGQGWDTEAFF
D: NA; J: TRBJ2-1; V: TRBV5-1; size: many; DNA: TGCGCCAGCAGCTTCCAAAGCCTTAGGAATGAGCAGTTCTTC; CDR3: CASSFQSLRNEQFF
D: TRBD1; J: TRBJ1-5; V: TRBV6-1; size: few; DNA: TGTGCCAGCAGTGAAGTGACAGGGGGCATGCAGCCCCAGCATTTT; CDR3: CASSEVTGGMQPQHF
D: NA; J: TRBJ2-1; V: TRBV6-1; size: NA; DNA: TGTGCCAGCAGTGAAGGGAGAGCGTGGTTCGGCGAGCAGTTCTTC; CDR3: CASSEGRAWFGEQFF
D: NA; J: TRBJ2-2; V: TRBV9; size: many; DNA: TGTGCCAGCAGCGTAGAGGGGGGGCGAAGCGGGGAGCTGTTTTTT; CDR3: CASSVEGGRSGELFF
D: NA; J: TRBJ2-3; V: TRBV5-1; size: many; DNA: TGCGCCAGCAGCTTGGAAGGGAGAGATACGCAGTATTTT; CDR3: CASSLEGRDTQYF
D: NA; J: TRBJ1-1; V: TRBV9; size: many; DNA: TGTGCCAGCAGCGTCTCGGGGGACACTGAAGCTTTCTTT; CDR3: CASSVSGDTEAFF
D: TRBD1; J: TRBJ1-5; V: TRBV6-2/TRBV6-3; size: many; DNA: TGTGCCAGCAGGGGACAGGGAATCAATTCAGGAGGCGGGGACCAGCCCCAGCATTTT; CDR3: CASRGQGINSGGGDQPQHF
D: NA; J: TRBJ1-4; V: TRBV25-1; size: many; DNA: TGTGCCAGCAGTGAATTCAGGTCAGGGGAAAATGAAAAACTGTTTTTT; CDR3: CASSEFRSGENEKLFF
D: NA; J: TRBJ1-4; V: TRBV18; size: many; DNA: TGTGCCAGCTCACCCCCGGGACTGGTTAATGAAAAACTGTTTTTT; CDR3: CASSPPGLVNEKLFF
D: TRBD1; J: TRBJ2-1; V: TRBV7-9; size: few; DNA: TGTGCCAGCAGCTTGGACGGGACAGCCTTTAATGAGCAGTTCTTC; CDR3: CASSLDGTAFNEQFF
D: NA; J: TRBJ1-1; V: TRBV20-1; size: many; DNA: TGCAGTGCTAGAGATCTTTTTTCCAAAACATCGAACACTGAAGCTTTCTTT; CDR3: CSARDLFSKTSNTEAFF
D: TRBD1; J: TRBJ2-5; V: TRBV20-1; size: once; DNA: TGCAGTGCCACTCCACAGGGGCGAAAGACAGAGACCCAGTACTTC; CDR3: CSATPQGRKTETQYF
D: NA; J: TRBJ2-7; V: TRBV20-1; size: many; DNA: TGCAGTGCTAGAGATCTCTGGGGCGAGCAGTACTTC; CDR3: CSARDLWGEQYF
D: TRBD1; J: TRBJ1-1; V: TRBV20-1; size: many; DNA: TGCAGTGCTAGACCGACAGGGGGTATTACTGAAGCTTTCTTT; CDR3: CSARPTGGITEAFF